This T cell receptor (beta chain) was documented in a study of somatic mutations in cytotoxic T cells in rheumatoid arthritis. Overall study: There were some V beta antibody-stained T-cell populations flow-sorted at nearly 100% purity, and these included V beta1+ cells sequenced for TCRB.

This clone turned up a few times. No antigen is known for it. Data came from immunoSEQ multiplex PCR; TCRdb stores just in-frame clones and leaves some out. The sample lists 35,000 to 40,000 clones; roughly 80% were seen once. Germline CDR1 and CDR2: WSHSY and SAAADI. The length of the CDR3 is 14 residues. The ends were cut back, 3 bases at V and 6 bases at J, with 12 bases in the middle. Blood donors of median age approximately 50 years (range about 21-70), 55% of them female, formed the healthy controls. Study conclusions and caveats: Antigens recognized by the expanded CD8+ clones were unknown. For patients with rheumatoid arthritis, CD8+ clonality went up with age, while healthy controls showed no such change.

The sequence came from a man aged 40-49 years in good health. The sequencing input was CD8+ T cells sorted from blood. The J gene is TRBJ1-5, the V gene TRBV10-2; TRBD1 is a possible D gene (6 bases). CDR3 protein: CASSDGGHIQPQHF. The CDR3 DNA reads as TGCGCCAGCAGTGACGGGGGGCACATTCAGCCCCAGCATTTT.